This T cell receptor (beta chain) is drawn from a study of blood T cell repertoires in COVID-19. Overall study: The cDNA or gDNA used as material had been derived from T cells, B-cell-depleted T cells, or PBMCs.

Original processing notes: The assay estimated nucleated cells by amplifying reference gene primers. Measured with immunoSEQ multiplex PCR; TCRdb has only the in-frame clones, and not every one. V and J calls and clone size are those listed in that table; D and trimming were worked out from the DNA. Of 300,000 to 350,000 clones detected, around 89% appear once; the ten largest clones hold 3.5% to 4.5%. Recruitment covered about two dozen US areas and drew participants whose ages spanned roughly 18 to 89 years. Assignment of participants to cohorts was predicated upon participant-reported clinical history. The trim removed 6 bases at V and 7 bases at J, leaving 4 bases unmatched. Looked up from germline, CDR1 is LNHDA and CDR2 is SQIVND (reference sequence). The CDR3 has 13 residues.

The chain carries TRBV19 and TRBJ2-1; 9 bases agree with TRBD1. The receptor comes from a woman aged 18-29 years with acute COVID-19. Sequencing input: PBMCs or T cells enriched from blood (not recorded which). For the CDR3, the DNA is TGTGCCAGTAGGAAACAGGGGGCTAATGAGCAGTTCTTC. This codes for CASRKQGANEQFF.